One and the same sample provided the 31 T cell receptor beta chains below, sequenced in a study of T cell repertoires in cytomegalovirus infection. From the reads, TCRdb called clonotypes with MiXCR, one entry per CDR3 protein. The top ten hold less than 9.5% of the sample, which has roughly 600,000 distinct CDR3 sequences, approximately 24% seen once. The sequencing input was CD8+ T cells from PBMCs. The receptors were sampled from a human donor in good health (CMV status not recorded). Some clones in this sample may be carry-over from other donors' samples.

This clonotype was observed a handful of times. The chain joins TRBV6-2 or TRBV6-3 to TRBJ1-5; D might be TRBD1 (6 bases). V lost 4 bases, J lost 6 bases, and 16 bases lay in between. This CDR3 region has 15 residues. Germline V gene data show CDR1 as MNHEY and CDR2 as SVGEGT. The CDR3 region is CASSSKTGEGQPQHF. For the CDR3, the DNA is TGTGCCAGCAGTTCCAAGACAGGAGAGGGTCAGCCCCAGCATTTT.

This clonotype was seen more than once but under ten times. The chain joins TRBV28 to TRBJ2-7, with TRBD2 as a possible D gene (6 bases). Trimming took off 5 bases at V and 2 bases at J, with 13 bases between the two ends. Per germline, CDR1 MDHEN and CDR2 SYDVKM. CDR3 size: 14 residues. CDR3 in amino acids: CASSIQGGPYEQYF. CDR3 sequence (DNA): TGTGCCAGCAGTATCCAGGGAGGACCCTACGAGCAGTACTTC.

The sample holds a few counts of this clonotype. The gene calls are TRBV29-1 and TRBJ2-5; TRBD2 agrees at 7 bases. The length of the CDR3 is 15 residues. Germline V gene lookup returns CDR1 SQVTM and CDR2 ANQGSEA. The J segment lost 1 base and the V segment lost 3 bases, leaving 8 bases of the junction unmatched. CDR3 nucleotides: TGCAGCGTTGATGTGATTAGCGGGCGCCAAGAGACCCAGTACTTC. This encodes CSVDVISGRQETQYF.

Remarks on this clonotype: Being one base from a much bigger clone, this may be a read error. The chain links TRBV7-2 to TRBJ2-5, with TRBD1 identical over 10 bases. V gave up 3 bases and J gave up 5 bases; unmatched junction bases: 12. Germline V CDR1 and CDR2: SGHTA, FQGNSA. This CDR3 has 17 residues. The CDR3 region is CASSFLGQGDTVETQYF. In DNA, the CDR3 is TGTGCCAGCAGCTTCCTCGGACAGGGGGATACGGTGGAGACCCAGTACTTC. The whole variable domain, filled in from reference TRBV7-2 and TRBJ2-5, reads GAGVSQSPSNKVTEKGKDVELRCDPISGHTALYWYRQSLGQGLEFLIYFQGNSAPDKSGLPSDRFSAERTGGSVSTLTIQRTQQEDSAVYLCASSFLGQGDTVETQYFGPGTRLLVL.

This clonotype was found many times. V and J are TRBV28 and TRBJ1-1, with 7 bases identical to TRBD1. The length of the CDR3 is 12 residues. Losses at the gene ends were 6 bases for V and 6 bases for J; bases not matched to a gene: 4. CDR1 and CDR2 (germline): MDHEN, SYDVKM. This chain's CDR3 is CASSHRGAEAFF. The CDR3 bases are TGTGCCAGCAGCCACAGGGGAGCTGAAGCTTTCTTT.

The rearrangement links TRBV20-1 to TRBJ1-5; the match to TRBD1 covers 9 bases. The CDR3 runs 18 residues. The germline V gene has CDR1 DFQATT and CDR2 SNEGSKA (reference sequence). With 3 bases clipped from V and 0 bases from J, the junction kept 12 bases outside the gene matches. Written as DNA, the CDR3 is TGCAGTGCTAGGAGAAAGGACAGGGGACCCTATAGCAATCAGCCCCAGCATTTT. Translated: CSARRKDRGPYSNQPQHF.

This clonotype was seen a few times. The gene calls are TRBV29-1 and TRBJ2-1; a weak D match, TRBD1 (7 bases). CDR3 size: 14 residues. Trimming removed 4 bases from V and 4 bases from J, with 14 bases in between. Germline CDR1 SQVTM, CDR2 ANQGSEA. CDR3 sequence reads: CSVGGGTAYNEQFF. The CDR3 coding sequence is TGCAGCGTTGGGGGCGGGACAGCATACAATGAGCAGTTCTTC.

The table lists this clonotype with a few counts. This chain uses TRBV7-9 with TRBJ1-1; D ambiguous. Trimming stripped 3 bases from V and 0 bases from J, with 11 bases between. The CDR3 spans 15 residues. Germline V gene lookup returns CDR1 SEHNR and CDR2 FQNEAQ (reference sequence). The CDR3: CASSFGPNMNTEAFF. Here the CDR3 DNA reads TGTGCCAGCAGCTTCGGGCCAAACATGAACACTGAAGCTTTCTTT.

The V and J genes are TRBV6-2 or TRBV6-3 and TRBJ2-2; 9 bases agree with TRBD2. Trimming took 5 bases from V and 5 from J; bases not matched to a gene: 6. This CDR3 region has 15 residues. Germline loops: CDR1 MNHEY, CDR2 SVGEGT. The CDR3 sequence is CASSRGGARTGELFF. CDR3 sequence (DNA): TGTGCCAGCAGTCGCGGGGGGGCCCGGACCGGGGAGCTGTTTTTT.

This CDR3 reads CASRTGQQETQYF. CDR3 DNA sequence: TGTGCCAGCAGAACGGGACAGCAAGAGACCCAGTACTTC. J is TRBJ2-5 and V is TRBV5-6, with TRBD1 identical over 7 bases. The V segment lost 5 bases and the J segment 2 bases; nucleotides outside the gene matches: 3. Germline V gives CDR1 SGHDT, CDR2 YYEEEE. This CDR3 contains 13 residues.

This clonotype has more than one count but fewer than ten. This chain connects TRBV4-2 to TRBJ2-3; D is possibly TRBD2 (6 bases). The V gene's germline CDR1 is LGHNA and CDR2 YNFKEQ. CDR3 length: 13 residues. V lost 1 base to trimming and J lost 5 bases, with 7 bases between them. For the CDR3, the DNA is TGTGCCAGCAGCCAAGGGGGACTAGATACGCAGTATTTT. It encodes CASSQGGLDTQYF.

This clonotype came up many times. V usage is TRBV7-9 and J usage is TRBJ1-1; D is unresolved. The V gene's germline CDR1 is SEHNR and CDR2 FQNEAQ (reference sequence). The CDR3 is made up of 13 amino acids. V lost 5 bases, J lost 9 bases, and 16 bases lay in between. This CDR3 reads CASSRPQWMQAFF. Written as DNA, the CDR3 is TGTGCCAGCAGCCGGCCGCAGTGGATGCAAGCTTTCTTT.

The table lists this clonotype with many counts. This chain joins TRBV5-6 and TRBJ2-2; a weak D match, TRBD2 (6 bases). In germline, CDR1 is SGHDT, CDR2 YYEEEE. The ends were cut back, 2 bases at V and 0 bases at J, with 11 bases in the middle. There are 16 residues in the CDR3. CDR3 DNA sequence: TGTGCCAGCAGCTTTAGCGGACAACCGAACACCGGGGAGCTGTTTTTT. This translates into CASSFSGQPNTGELFF.

The chain carries TRBV28 and TRBJ2-5, with 11 bases that match TRBD2. The CDR3 has 14 amino acids. The germline gives CDR1 MDHEN, CDR2 SYDVKM. V shed 4 bases, J shed 5 bases, and the junction held 3 bases outside the gene matches. CDR3 region: CASSYSGGAETQYF. DNA for the CDR3: TGTGCCAGCAGTTATAGCGGGGGGGCGGAGACCCAGTACTTC. Combining the CDR3 with reference TRBV28 and TRBJ2-5 gives the whole variable domain DVKVTQSSRYLVKRTGEKVFLECVQDMDHENMFWYRQDPGLGLRLIYFSYDVKMKEKGDIPEGYSVSREKKERFSLILESASTNQTSMYLCASSYSGGAETQYFGPGTRLLVL.

The V and J genes are TRBV4-1 and TRBJ2-3; 8 nucleotides align to TRBD2. The V gene end was trimmed by 0 bases and the J gene end by 2 bases; junction bases not matched to a gene: 4. The CDR3 loop spans 16 amino acids. Germline V CDR1 and CDR2: MGHRA, YSYEKL. The CDR3 loop is CASSQEARGVTDTQYF. The CDR3 DNA follows: TGCGCCAGCAGCCAAGAAGCGCGGGGGGTCACAGATACGCAGTATTTT.

The J gene is TRBJ2-1, the V gene TRBV4-2; tentatively, D is TRBD2 (6 bases). The V and J ends lost 4 bases and 8 bases respectively, with 15 bases between them. CDR1 is LGHNA, CDR2 YNFKEQ, per germline. CDR3 size: 14 residues. In DNA form, the CDR3 reads TGTGCCAGCAGCCCCGGGACTCCCGTCGATGAGCAGTTCTTC. It specifies CASSPGTPVDEQFF.

Points on this clonotype: An end of the junction differs from the germline gene, which may be a read error. The chain uses TRBV7-3 and TRBJ2-3, with TRBD2 matching over 8 bases. The CDR3 is 16 amino acids. From germline, CDR1 is SGHTA and CDR2 FQGTGA. Written as DNA, the CDR3 is TGTGCCAGCAGCCTAACTAGCGGTCATGGAACAGATACGCAGTATTTT. Translation: CASSLTSGHGTDTQYF.

There are many counts of this clonotype. This chain connects TRBV27 to TRBJ2-7; D ambiguous. Trimming pared 5 bases from V and 6 bases from J, leaving 17 bases between. Germline V CDR1 and CDR2: MNHEY, SMNVEV (reference sequence). The CDR3 covers 14 residues. Here the CDR3 reads CASSPHARLGEQYV. The CDR3 nucleotides read TGTGCCAGCAGTCCCCACGCGAGGCTGGGCGAGCAGTACGTC.

In DNA, the CDR3 is TGTGCCAGCAGTTACTCGTCGCGGGGGCCGGCCAATGAGCAGTTCTTC. It translates to CASSYSSRGPANEQFF. This chain joins TRBV6-5 and TRBJ2-1; TRBD2 might be the D (7 bases). Trimming pared 0 bases from V and 6 bases from J, leaving 15 bases between. Germline loops: CDR1 MNHEY, CDR2 SVGAGI. The CDR3 sequence is 16 residues long.

This clonotype was observed at least ten times. J is TRBJ2-1 and V is TRBV7-9, with D tentatively TRBD1 (6 bases). V shed 1 base and J shed 5 bases, with 12 bases lying between them. From germline, CDR1 is SEHNR and CDR2 FQNEAQ (reference sequence). The CDR3 has 15 amino acids. CDR3 in amino acids: CASSLGGRGHNEQFF. Here the CDR3 DNA reads TGTGCCAGCAGCTTAGGAGGCAGGGGACACAATGAGCAGTTCTTC. The variable domain in full, completed from reference TRBV7-9 and TRBJ2-1, reads DTGVSQNPRHKITKRGQNVTFRCDPISEHNRLYWYRQTLGQGPEFLTYFQNEAQLEKSRLLSDRFSAERPKGSFSTLEIQRTEQGDSAMYLCASSLGGRGHNEQFFGPGTRLTVL.

This clonotype has at least ten counts. The chain recombines TRBV7-8 with TRBJ2-1, with 7 bases lining up with TRBD2. The CDR3 spans 15 residues. CDR1 is SGHVS, CDR2 FQNEAQ, per germline. Trimming cost V 4 bases and J 0 bases; bases outside gene matches: 3. CDR3 loop: CASSWGGISYNEQFF. As DNA, the CDR3 is TGTGCCAGCAGCTGGGGGGGGATCTCCTACAATGAGCAGTTCTTC. Together with reference TRBV7-8 and TRBJ2-1, the CDR3 gives the full variable domain: GAGVSQSPRYKVAKRGQDVALRCDPISGHVSLFWYQQALGQGPEFLTYFQNEAQLDKSGLPSDRFFAERPEGSVSTLKIQRTQQEDSAVYLCASSWGGISYNEQFFGPGTRLTVL.

The V and J genes are TRBV19 and TRBJ1-1; D ambiguous. The CDR3 is 13 amino acids. CDR1 is LNHDA, CDR2 SQIVND, per germline (reference sequence). V was clipped by 6 bases and J by 1 base, with 9 bases between them. The CDR3 DNA follows: TGTGCCAGTAGGCAGACTCCGAACACTGAAGCTTTCTTT. Its translation: CASRQTPNTEAFF.

The J gene is TRBJ2-4, the V gene TRBV29-1; weak D call: TRBD1 (6 bases). This CDR3 is 11 amino acids long. The V end was cut by 7 bases, the J end by 6 bases, with 10 bases between. The germline V gene has CDR1 SQVTM and CDR2 ANQGSEA. The chain's CDR3 is CSGSQGNIQYF. CDR3 bases: TGCAGCGGATCACAGGGAAACATTCAGTACTTC. The complete variable domain, with remaining parts taken from reference TRBV29-1 and TRBJ2-4, reads SAVISQKPSRDICQRGTSLTIQCQVDSQVTMMFWYRQQPGQSLTLIATANQGSEATYESGFVIDKFPISRPNLTFSTLTVSNMSPEDSSIYLCSGSQGNIQYFGAGTRLSVL.

This clonotype appeared a few times. The DNA of the CDR3 is TGTGCCAGCAGTTTAGGCCCCCGGTGGTCCGGGGTGAGTCAGCCCCAGCATTTT. It is translated as CASSLGPRWSGVSQPQHF. V gene TRBV28 combines with J gene TRBJ1-5, with no clear D. CDR3 size: 18 residues. The germline V gene encodes CDR1 MDHEN and CDR2 SYDVKM. V was cut by 2 bases and J by 6 bases, with 23 bases left in between.

The CDR3, as DNA: TGCGCCAGCAGCCTAGATCCGGGGCTCTACACCGGGGAGCTGTTTTTT. It is translated as CASSLDPGLYTGELFF. This rearrangement joins TRBV4-1 to TRBJ2-2; tentatively, D is TRBD1 or TRBD2 (5 bases each). The CDR3 contains 16 residues. Germline-derived CDR1 and CDR2 are MGHRA and YSYEKL. With 4 bases removed from V and 3 bases from J, the gap between germline ends came to 15 bases.

This clonotype was counted at least ten times. The chain uses TRBV7-8 and TRBJ2-2; TRBD1 matches at 7 bases. Germline lookup yields CDR1 SGHVS and CDR2 FQNEAQ. V was pared by 7 bases and J by 7 bases, with 6 bases of the junction left unmatched. CDR3 length: 13 amino acids. The CDR3 DNA reads TGTGCCAGCACCGAAGGGGGCCACGGGGAGCTGTTTTTT. Translation gives CASTEGGHGELFF.

The sample holds many counts of this clonotype. The chain links TRBV7-2 to TRBJ1-6; D remains unclear. Trimming left V 0 bases short and J 1 base short, with 7 bases between. CDR3 length equals 16 residues. Germline CDR1 is SGHTA and CDR2 is FQGNSA. DNA of the CDR3: TGTGCCAGCAGCTTAGCGTCGGGTTCCTATAATTCACCCCTCCACTTT. Translating gives CASSLASGSYNSPLHF.

This clonotype was found many times. The chain is built from TRBV7-9 and TRBJ2-1; the D gene could be TRBD1 or TRBD2 (5 bases each). Germline loops: CDR1 SEHNR, CDR2 FQNEAQ (reference sequence). The CDR3 length is 18 residues. V lost 1 base to trimming and J lost 5 bases, with 21 bases between them. The CDR3 is CASSLGASGPGWDNEQFF. For the CDR3, the DNA is TGTGCCAGCAGCTTAGGAGCATCGGGGCCGGGTTGGGACAATGAGCAGTTCTTC.

The CDR3 loop reads CASRAAFEQYF. CDR3 coding DNA: TGTGCCAGCAGGGCAGCCTTCGAGCAGTACTTC. The chain employs TRBV6-2 or TRBV6-3 and TRBJ2-7; D unclear. Germline CDR1 and CDR2: MNHEY and SVGEGT. This CDR3 is 11 amino acids long. V lost 6 bases and J 6 bases, leaving 9 bases between the germline ends.

This clonotype has at least ten counts. The chain employs TRBV6-1 and TRBJ2-3, with D possibly TRBD1 on 6 matching bases. CDR3 length: 15 amino acids. Germline CDR1 reads MNHNS; CDR2 reads SASEGT. V lost 6 bases, J lost 3 bases, and 16 bases lay in between. The CDR3 here is CASRLLTGTTDTQYF. CDR3 nucleotide sequence: TGTGCCAGCAGACTTTTAACAGGGACGACAGATACGCAGTATTTT.

This chain joins TRBV6-6 and TRBJ2-7, with D possibly being TRBD2 (5 bases). V was shortened by 0 bases and J by 3 bases, with 6 bases between the two germline ends. Germline CDR1 MNHNY, CDR2 SVGAGI (reference sequence). This CDR3 has 13 amino acids. The DNA of the CDR3 is TGTGCCAGCAGTTACTCTCGGGACTACGAGCAGTACGTC. It codes for CASSYSRDYEQYV.